Here is one TCR beta chain with its context. Its antigen is undetermined. TCRdb called the 5' RACE reads again in MiXCR, with one record for every CDR3 protein. The sample shows approximately 82,000 distinct CDR3 sequences, about 13% of them seen only once. The sample is drawn from a study of T-cell memory formation after mild COVID-19. Looking at the study overall: Among the donors, TCR clusters were largely specific to each donor. Study-wide findings and caveats: There were some responding clones in pre-infection memory, which suggested that cross-reactive memory had joined.

This sequence originates from a man aged 18 to 30 who had mild COVID-19 (a few samples of this study predate the infection). Cell type and time point are not known. Specimen: PBMCs or a T cell subset sorted from them (not recorded which).

The CDR3 spells CASSLAQGAAYYGYTF. CDR3 sequence (DNA): TGCGCCAGCAGCTTGGCACAGGGAGCGGCATACTATGGCTACACCTTC. The V call is TRBV5-1, the J call TRBJ1-2, with D maybe TRBD1 (6 bases). The CDR3 spans 16 residues. Germline V CDR1 and CDR2: SGHRS, YFSETQ. V was shortened by 0 bases and J by 3 bases, with 15 bases between the two germline ends.